Listed here are 29 T cell receptor beta chains from one sample, sequenced in a study of identical twins. One entry per CDR3 protein results from TCRdb running MiXCR on the 5' RACE reads. The table shows under 900,000 distinct CDR3 sequences, with approximately 18% occurring only once. This same sample was also part of a study on T cells expressing NK-cell markers.

Sequenced material: PBMCs. Source of these receptors: a woman aged 18-35 years in good health.

The sample holds a few counts of this clonotype. The V call is TRBV6-1, the J call TRBJ1-2, with TRBD1 as a possible D gene (5 bases). CDR1 and CDR2 from the germline V gene are MNHNS and SASEGT. CDR3 length: 13 residues. V was clipped by 11 bases and J by 4 bases, with 17 bases between them. The CDR3 DNA reads as TGTGCCTCCCAGGAGGGACTTTCCTATGGCTACACCTTC. Translation gives CASQEGLSYGYTF.

There are a few counts of this clonotype. The chain combines TRBV3-1 with TRBJ2-7, with D possibly matching TRBD1 (6 bases). The CDR3 loop spans 13 amino acids. The germline V gene has CDR1 LGHDT and CDR2 YNNKEL (reference sequence). Trimming removed 4 bases from V and 3 bases from J, with 10 bases in between. The CDR3 here is CASSRLQGYEQYF. The CDR3 nucleotides are TGTGCCAGCAGCCGGCTACAGGGCTACGAGCAGTACTTC.

The V call is TRBV29-1, the J call TRBJ2-2; 10 positions match TRBD2. V shed 5 bases, J shed 6 bases, and the junction held 6 bases outside the gene matches. CDR3 length equals 14 residues. Germline V gene lookup returns CDR1 SQVTM and CDR2 ANQGSEA. The CDR3 region is CSVLKREGSGELFF. DNA of the CDR3: TGCAGCGTTCTGAAGCGGGAGGGTTCCGGGGAGCTGTTTTTT.

The chain joins TRBV10-3 to TRBJ1-1, with D hard to call. In germline, CDR1 is ENHRY, CDR2 SYGVKD. The V and J ends lost 4 bases and 9 bases respectively, with 15 bases between them. This CDR3 spans 13 amino acids. Here the CDR3 reads CAISGGGLMQAFF. CDR3 DNA: TGTGCCATCAGTGGCGGCGGGTTGATGCAAGCTTTCTTT.

A few counts support this clonotype. The chain couples TRBV6-5 to TRBJ2-7, with D perhaps TRBD1 (5 bases). CDR3 size: 15 residues. The V end lost 0 bases, the J end lost 3 bases, and 12 bases lay between the germline ends. CDR1 is MNHEY and CDR2 is SVGAGI in the germline V gene. This CDR3 is CASSYSQTTDYEQYF. The CDR3, as DNA: TGTGCCAGCAGTTACTCGCAGACGACAGACTACGAGCAGTACTTC.

V is TRBV5-1 and J is TRBJ2-1; D is unresolved. This CDR3 has 13 residues. The V gene lost 2 bases and the J gene lost 15 bases, with 18 bases spanning the gap. Per germline, CDR1 SGHRS and CDR2 YFSETQ. The CDR3 DNA reads TGCGCCAGCAGCTTAGATCGATCGGACCCAGCGTTCTTC. Protein product: CASSLDRSDPAFF. Full variable domain (remainder filled in from reference TRBV5-1 and TRBJ2-1): KAGVTQTPRYLIKTRGQQVTLSCSPISGHRSVSWYQQTPGQGLQFLFEYFSETQRNKGNFPGRFSGRQFSNSRSEMNVSTLELGDSALYLCASSLDRSDPAFFGPGTRLTVL.

The rearrangement joins TRBV20-1 to TRBJ2-7; tentative D call: TRBD2 (6 bases). Germline values: CDR1 DFQATT, CDR2 SNEGSKA (reference sequence). Trimming stripped 6 bases from V and 3 bases from J, with 15 bases between. The CDR3 consists of 13 residues. CDR3: CSAAPTSIYEQYF. CDR3 DNA sequence: TGCAGTGCCGCCCCAACTAGCATCTACGAGCAGTACTTC.

The chain employs TRBV7-9 and TRBJ2-6, with TRBD2 as a possible D gene (6 bases). Trimming took off 2 bases at V and 2 bases at J, with 10 bases between the two ends. Germline V gene sequence: CDR1 SEHNR, CDR2 FQNEAQ (reference sequence). There are 16 residues in the CDR3. CDR3 protein: CASSLYGGTGANVLTF. CDR3 bases: TGTGCCAGCAGCTTATATGGGGGGACTGGGGCCAACGTCCTGACTTTC.

The V gene is TRBV20-1, the J gene TRBJ2-7, with 7 bases lining up with TRBD1. The germline V gene has CDR1 DFQATT and CDR2 SNEGSKA (reference sequence). The CDR3 has 12 residues. V was clipped by 3 bases and J by 4 bases; unmatched bases: 3. The CDR3, as DNA: TGCAGTGCTAGCGGGACAGTTTACGAGCAGTACTTC. This gives the protein CSASGTVYEQYF.

This clonotype was observed at least ten times. The junction shows a germline mismatch at one end, possibly a read error. The J gene is TRBJ2-3, the V gene TRBV5-1, with 13 nucleotides matching TRBD2. CDR3 length equals 16 residues. Per the germline V gene, CDR1 is SGHRS and CDR2 is YFSETQ. CDR3 sequence (DNA): TGTGCCAGCAGCTTAGGACTAGCGGGGGTGACAGATACGCAGTATTTT. Its translation is CASSLGLAGVTDTQYF.

V and J are TRBV11-3 and TRBJ1-1; maybe TRBD1 (6 bases). V was pared by 5 bases and J by 3 bases, with 16 bases between. The length of the CDR3 is 15 residues. Per germline, CDR1 SGHNT and CDR2 YENEEA. CDR3 residues: CASSPHRERDTEAFF. CDR3 nucleotide sequence: TGTGCCAGCAGCCCTCACAGGGAAAGAGACACTGAAGCTTTCTTT.

This clonotype was counted a few times. The chain joins TRBV29-1 to TRBJ2-1, with D unclear. The CDR3 is made up of 15 amino acids. Germline V gene data show CDR1 as SQVTM and CDR2 as ANQGSEA. Trimming shortened V by 2 bases and J by 5 bases, and 16 bases separated the two germline ends. CDR3 amino acids: CSVESPTIRNNEQFF. In nucleotides, the CDR3 is TGCAGCGTTGAAAGCCCTACGATTAGAAACAATGAGCAGTTCTTC.

The chain links TRBV6-2 or TRBV6-3 to TRBJ2-5, with 10 bases fitting TRBD2. CDR3 length equals 16 residues. CDR1 MNHEY and CDR2 SVGEGT come from the germline V gene. Trimming took 5 bases from V and 3 from J; bases not matched to a gene: 9. The CDR3 nucleotides read TGTGCCAGCAGTCAACGGACTAGCGGCCTAAAAGAGACCCAGTACTTC. Encoded protein: CASSQRTSGLKETQYF.

The genes are TRBV30 and TRBJ2-6; perhaps TRBD1 as D (5 bases). Trimming stripped 2 bases from V and 2 bases from J, with 7 bases between. This CDR3 comprises 14 residues. Germline-derived CDR1 and CDR2 are GTSNPN and SVGIG (reference sequence). In nucleotides, the CDR3 is TGTGCCTGGAGTCCAGGGACTGGGGCCAACGTCCTGACTTTC. Translating gives CAWSPGTGANVLTF.

The chain couples TRBV29-1 to TRBJ2-1; D unresolved. Germline CDR1 and CDR2: SQVTM and ANQGSEA. With 4 bases removed from V and 2 bases from J, the gap between germline ends came to 9 bases. The CDR3 length is 13 residues. The CDR3 nucleotides read TGCAGCGTTGGCCTTGGAACCTACAATGAGCAGTTCTTC. Residues: CSVGLGTYNEQFF.

This clonotype was seen repeatedly, ten times or more. The junction differs from germline at one of its ends, possibly a read error. The genes are TRBV5-1 and TRBJ2-5, with no clear D. Germline lookup yields CDR1 SGHRS and CDR2 YFSETQ. The CDR3 is made up of 13 amino acids. CDR3 sequence (DNA): TGTGCCAGCAGTTTGGGGTTAGGAGAGACCCAGTACTTC. Translated, it gives CASSLGLGETQYF.

The rearrangement links TRBV20-1 to TRBJ2-3; no clear D gene. The V end lost 4 bases, the J end lost 6 bases, and 23 bases lay between the germline ends. This CDR3 comprises 16 residues. Germline lookup yields CDR1 DFQATT and CDR2 SNEGSKA (reference sequence). In DNA, the CDR3 is TGCAGTGCTACCATCCGACGGCCTCCCCCACTTGATACGCAGTATTTT. This sequence encodes CSATIRRPPPLDTQYF.

This clonotype was recorded a few times. This sequence joins TRBV5-1 and TRBJ2-2, with D maybe TRBD2 (5 bases). V was shortened by 1 base and J by 1 base, with 8 bases between the two germline ends. From germline, CDR1 is SGHRS and CDR2 YFSETQ. This CDR3 comprises 15 residues. The CDR3: CASSLSAGNTGELFF. The CDR3 nucleotides are TGCGCCAGCAGCTTGTCCGCGGGGAACACCGGGGAGCTGTTTTTT. The full variable domain, completed using reference TRBV5-1 and TRBJ2-2, is KAGVTQTPRYLIKTRGQQVTLSCSPISGHRSVSWYQQTPGQGLQFLFEYFSETQRNKGNFPGRFSGRQFSNSRSEMNVSTLELGDSALYLCASSLSAGNTGELFFGEGSRLTVL.

This clonotype came up a few times. This rearrangement joins TRBV7-6 to TRBJ1-4; 7 positions match TRBD1. The CDR3 totals 16 residues. Trimming removed 5 bases from V and 5 bases from J; junction bases left unmatched: 11. The V gene's germline CDR1 is SGHVS and CDR2 FNYEAQ. CDR3 coding DNA: TGTGCCAGCAGCCTATCGGGAGGGACAGCGAATGAAAAACTGTTTTTT. Translation gives CASSLSGGTANEKLFF. Combining the CDR3 with reference TRBV7-6 and TRBJ1-4 gives the whole variable domain GAGVSQSPRYKVTKRGQDVALRCDPISGHVSLYWYRQALGQGPEFLTYFNYEAQQDKSGLPNDRFSAERPEGSISTLTIQRTEQRDSAMYRCASSLSGGTANEKLFFGSGTQLSVL.

This clonotype was recorded a few times. The chain is built from TRBV6-5 and TRBJ2-1; a weak D match, TRBD2 (7 bases). This CDR3 is 15 amino acids long. Trimming stripped 4 bases from V and 7 bases from J, with 17 bases between. The germline CDR1 and CDR2 sequences are MNHEY and SVGAGI. The CDR3 region is CASSSLGGARNEQFF. CDR3 coding DNA: TGTGCCAGCAGTTCCCTGGGGGGGGCCAGGAATGAGCAGTTCTTC.

This clonotype was observed a few times. The chain links TRBV12-3 or TRBV12-4 to TRBJ2-7; 7 bases map to TRBD2. Trimming at V came to 3 bases and at J to 1 base, leaving 6 bases not matched to a gene. The CDR3 totals 15 residues. CDR3 in DNA: TGTGCCAGCAGTTTCGGGGCGGGACTATCCTACGAGCAGTACTTC. Translation: CASSFGAGLSYEQYF.

The rearrangement joins TRBV12-3 or TRBV12-4 to TRBJ2-5; D not resolved. The CDR3 extends over 13 amino acids. With 5 bases removed from V and 4 bases from J, the gap between germline ends came to 11 bases. The CDR3 nucleotides read TGTGCCAGCAGTCGCGCGGAGTCAGAGACCCAGTACTTC. It codes for CASSRAESETQYF.

In its sample, this clonotype was seen many times. CDR3 residues: CASSLGQGANEQYF. The DNA of the CDR3 is TGTGCCAGCAGCCTTGGACAGGGGGCGAACGAGCAGTACTTC. The gene calls are TRBV7-9 and TRBJ2-7; TRBD1 aligns across 11 bases. The junction had 5 bases not matched to a gene; V was cut back by 5 bases and J by 5 bases. CDR1 and CDR2 (germline): SEHNR, FQNEAQ (reference sequence). CDR3 size: 14 residues.

This clonotype was counted between two and nine times. The genes are TRBV12-3 or TRBV12-4 and TRBJ2-1, with 7 bases lining up with TRBD1. V trimming: 5 bases; J trimming: 6 bases; junction bases outside the gene matches: 7. This CDR3 is built from 14 residues. The CDR3 is CASSRQGRTNEQFF. The CDR3 coding sequence is TGTGCCAGCAGTCGACAGGGAAGGACCAATGAGCAGTTCTTC.

The V and J genes are TRBV15 and TRBJ2-1; the match to TRBD2 covers 8 bases. V lost 1 base, J lost 8 bases, and 4 bases stayed unmatched. Germline assignment: CDR1 LNHNV and CDR2 YYDKDF (reference sequence). The CDR3 covers 14 residues. This CDR3 is CATSRVFSGDEQFF. CDR3 DNA: TGTGCCACCAGCAGAGTTTTTAGCGGGGATGAGCAGTTCTTC.

The chain has TRBV7-9 and TRBJ2-2; TRBD2 aligns across 9 bases. CDR1 SEHNR and CDR2 FQNEAQ come from the germline V gene (reference sequence). CDR3 length equals 16 residues. Losses at the gene ends were 2 bases for V and 6 bases for J; bases not matched to a gene: 7. This CDR3 is CASSLIPSGTSGELFF. The CDR3 DNA reads TGTGCCAGCAGCTTAATTCCTAGCGGGACATCCGGGGAGCTGTTTTTT.

There are a few counts of this clonotype. The V and J genes are TRBV27 and TRBJ1-5, with D possibly matching TRBD1 (5 bases). Trimming stripped 6 bases from V and 9 bases from J, with 12 bases between. Germline CDR1 MNHEY, CDR2 SMNVEV (reference sequence). The CDR3 is made up of 12 amino acids. CDR3 nucleotides: TGTGCCAGCAGCCCCACCGGGGGGCCCCAGCATTTT. This sequence encodes CASSPTGGPQHF.

This clonotype was counted at least ten times. The gene calls are TRBV6-5 and TRBJ2-1; a weak D match, TRBD1 (6 bases). V was pared by 4 bases and J by 5 bases, with 9 bases between. CDR1 is MNHEY, CDR2 SVGAGI, per germline. CDR3 length equals 13 residues. The CDR3 coding sequence is TGTGCCAGCAGTTCGGACAGTAACAATGAGCAGTTCTTC. As protein: CASSSDSNNEQFF.

This clonotype has only a few counts. The chain is built from TRBV20-1 and TRBJ2-1; TRBD2 is a possible D gene (6 bases). V was trimmed by 3 bases and J by 9 bases, leaving 12 bases between them. Germline CDR1 reads DFQATT; CDR2 reads SNEGSKA (reference sequence). The CDR3 is 12 amino acids. The CDR3 DNA follows: TGCAGTGCTAGTCGGAGGGCGGGTGAGCAGTTCTTC. Its translation: CSASRRAGEQFF.